This is a list of T cell receptor beta chains from one sample in a study of memory CD4+ T cells and cytomegalovirus serostatus. Sequenced by immunoSEQ multiplex PCR; TCRdb stores in-frame clones only, minus some. The table lists around 60,000 clones, roughly four fifths of them singletons. Sequencing was carried out using memory CD4+ T cells from blood. The receptors stem from an adult in good health and CMV-seronegative. CDR3s include the opening cysteine and the closing phenylalanine or tryptophan. Each record gives: clone size, D gene, V gene, J gene, CDR3 DNA, CDR3 protein. The D gene is left open where the match is weak. Expanded clones are given a class, and other clones once, few, many or no size at all.

.,.,TRBV29-1,TRBJ1-1,TGCAGCGTTGCCCGACCGGTGGTGACGGGGACTGAAGCTTTCTTT,CSVARPVVTGTEAFF
few,TRBD1,TRBV10-3,TRBJ1-5,TGTGCCATCAGCAGGGACAGGGCCACTCAGCCCCAGCATTTT,CAISRDRATQPQHF
.,.,TRBV9,TRBJ2-2,TGTGCCAGCAGCGGAGTGGGCGGGGAGCTGTTTTTT,CASSGVGGELFF
.,.,TRBV30,TRBJ2-1,TGTGCCTGGTGTTTTATGGGGGGCTCCTACAATGAGCAGTTCTTC,CAWCFMGGSYNEQFF
.,TRBD1,TRBV7-9,TRBJ1-3,TGTGCCAGCAGCTCCTCGGACAGGGGGTTTGGCACCATATATTTT,CASSSSDRGFGTIYF
.,TRBD1,TRBV12-5,TRBJ2-3,TGTGCTAGTGGGACCAACCGGGACAGCAGCACAGATACGCAGTATTTT,CASGTNRDSSTDTQYF
.,TRBD1,TRBV9,TRBJ2-7,TGTGCCAGCAGCCTAGGGACAGGGAGTAACTACGAGCAGTACTTC,CASSLGTGSNYEQYF
.,.,TRBV2,TRBJ2-7,TGTGCCAGCAGGGTAAAGTACGAGCAGTACTTC,CASRVKYEQYF
.,TRBD1,TRBV2,TRBJ1-5,TGTGCCAGCAGCCAACAGGGGTCGGGCAATCAGCCCCAGCATTTT,CASSQQGSGNQPQHF
few,.,TRBV10-2,TRBJ2-7,TGCGCCAGCAGTGAGCAAAGCAGGGGCGAGCAGTACTTC,CASSEQSRGEQYF
.,.,TRBV5-4,TRBJ1-2,TGTGCCAGCAGCTTGGGTCCCCCTAGGGGTCAGGGGAGTAACTATGGCTACACCTTC,CASSLGPPRGQGSNYGYTF
few,.,TRBV21-1,TRBJ1-1,TGTGCCAGCAGCAAACCCTTCACAGGGGCGGACACTGAAGCTTTCTTT,CASSKPFTGADTEAFF
.,.,TRBV2,TRBJ2-3,TGTGCCAGCAGACAGGACCACACAGATACGCAGTATTTT,CASRQDHTDTQYF
.,TRBD1,TRBV6-1,TRBJ1-2,TGTGCCAGCAGTGATTGGCAGGGGGCTGGTGGCTACACCTTC,CASSDWQGAGGYTF
.,TRBD1,TRBV7-2,TRBJ2-7,TGTGCCAGCAGCTTAGTCTCTACGGGACAGGGGGTCTACGAGCAGTACTTC,CASSLVSTGQGVYEQYF
.,.,TRBV30,TRBJ1-2,TGTGCCTGGAGTGAGGGGAGCTATGGCTACACCTTC,CAWSEGSYGYTF
.,TRBD1,TRBV10-3,TRBJ2-1,TGTGCCATCAGTGAAAGGGACAGGGGCTACAATGAGCAGTTCTTC,CAISERDRGYNEQFF
.,TRBD2,TRBV27,TRBJ2-1,TGTGCCAGCAGTACGGGACTAGCGGGAGGGCGGGGCGGTTACAATGAGCAGTTCTTC,CASSTGLAGGRGGYNEQFF
.,TRBD1,TRBV2,TRBJ1-5,TGTGCCAGCAGGAAGACAGGGGATCAGCCCCAGCATTTT,CASRKTGDQPQHF
.,TRBD1,TRBV18,TRBJ2-5,TGTGCCAGCTCAGCTTACGGACAGGGGAACCAAGAGACCCAGTACTTC,CASSAYGQGNQETQYF
.,.,TRBV15,TRBJ2-7,TGTGCCACCAGCAGGGACAAGGCCTCCTACGAGCAGTACTTC,CATSRDKASYEQYF
.,.,TRBV5-4,TRBJ2-5,TGTGCCAGCAGCTCCGGGACGGAAGAGACCCAGTACTTC,CASSSGTEETQYF
.,.,TRBV6-5,TRBJ2-2,TGTGCCAGCAGTTACATAGGGAACACCGGGGAGCTGTTTTTT,CASSYIGNTGELFF
.,TRBD1,TRBV19,TRBJ1-2,TGTGCCAGTAGTATTAGGACAGGGAGGCACTATGGCTACACCTTC,CASSIRTGRHYGYTF